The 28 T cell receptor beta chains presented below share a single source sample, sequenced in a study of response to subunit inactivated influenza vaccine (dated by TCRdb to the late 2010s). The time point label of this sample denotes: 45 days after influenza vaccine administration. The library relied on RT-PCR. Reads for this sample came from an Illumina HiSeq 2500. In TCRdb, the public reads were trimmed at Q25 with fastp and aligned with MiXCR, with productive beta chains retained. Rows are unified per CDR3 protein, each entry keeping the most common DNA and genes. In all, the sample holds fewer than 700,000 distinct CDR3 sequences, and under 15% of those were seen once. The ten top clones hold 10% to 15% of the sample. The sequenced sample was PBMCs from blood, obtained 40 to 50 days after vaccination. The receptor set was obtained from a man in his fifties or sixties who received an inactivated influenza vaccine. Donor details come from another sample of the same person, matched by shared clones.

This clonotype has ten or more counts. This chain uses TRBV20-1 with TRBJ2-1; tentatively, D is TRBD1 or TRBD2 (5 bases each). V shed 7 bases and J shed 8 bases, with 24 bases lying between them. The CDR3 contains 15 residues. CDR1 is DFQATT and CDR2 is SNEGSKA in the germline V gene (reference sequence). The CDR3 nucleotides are TGCAGTGTCCTGGGACCCACGCTTTCCCTCCATGAGCAGTTCTTC. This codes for CSVLGPTLSLHEQFF.

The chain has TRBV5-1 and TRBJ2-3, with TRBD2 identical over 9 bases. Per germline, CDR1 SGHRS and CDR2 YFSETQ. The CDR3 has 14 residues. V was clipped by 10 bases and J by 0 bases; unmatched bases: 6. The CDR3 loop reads CAGRAGGSTDTQYF. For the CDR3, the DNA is TGCGCCGGAAGAGCGGGGGGTAGCACAGATACGCAGTATTTT.

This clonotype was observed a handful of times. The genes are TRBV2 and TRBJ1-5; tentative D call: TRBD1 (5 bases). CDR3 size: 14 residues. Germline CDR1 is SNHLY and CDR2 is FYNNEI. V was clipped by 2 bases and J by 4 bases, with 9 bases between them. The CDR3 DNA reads TGTGCCAGCAGTGAACAGGGTCTTAATCAGCCCCAGCATTTT. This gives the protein CASSEQGLNQPQHF.

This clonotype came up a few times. This CDR3 reads CSARPSSRGQFF. The CDR3 bases are TGCAGTGCCCGGCCAAGTTCCCGGGGGCAGTTCTTC. The chain combines TRBV20-1 with TRBJ2-1; possibly TRBD2 for D (5 bases). V gave up 6 bases and J gave up 12 bases, with 18 bases separating them. The germline V gene encodes CDR1 DFQATT and CDR2 SNEGSKA (reference sequence). The CDR3 extends over 12 amino acids.

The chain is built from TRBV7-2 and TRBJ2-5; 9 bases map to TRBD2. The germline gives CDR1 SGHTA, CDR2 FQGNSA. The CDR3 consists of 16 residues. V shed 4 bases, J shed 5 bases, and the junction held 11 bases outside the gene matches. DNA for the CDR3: TGTGCCAGCAGCTACGCGTGGCGGGGGGGCCTGGAGACCCAGTACTTC. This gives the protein CASSYAWRGGLETQYF.

The CDR3 reads CASSRLAGSNEQFF. CDR3 bases: TGTGCCAGCAGCAGACTAGCGGGTTCCAATGAGCAGTTCTTC. This sequence joins TRBV6-1 and TRBJ2-1; 10 bases fit TRBD2. V lost 6 bases to trimming and J lost 6 bases; unmatched junction nucleotides: 5. CDR1 and CDR2 from the germline V gene are MNHNS and SASEGT. The CDR3 runs 14 residues.

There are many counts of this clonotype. As DNA, the CDR3 is TGCAGTGCTAGAGATCAGGGGAGTTCGGATGAAAAACTGTTTTTT. This translates into CSARDQGSSDEKLFF. V and J are TRBV20-1 and TRBJ1-4; D is possibly TRBD1 (6 bases). V dropped 0 bases and J dropped 6 bases, with 14 bases sitting between them. The length of the CDR3 is 15 residues. Germline loops: CDR1 DFQATT, CDR2 SNEGSKA (reference sequence).

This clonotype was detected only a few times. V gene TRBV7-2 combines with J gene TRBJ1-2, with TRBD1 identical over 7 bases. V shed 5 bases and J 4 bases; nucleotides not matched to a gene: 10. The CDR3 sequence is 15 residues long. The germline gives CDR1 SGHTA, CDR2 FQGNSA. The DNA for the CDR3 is TGTGCCAGCAGCGAGAGACAGGGTTTAATCTATGGCTACACCTTC. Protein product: CASSERQGLIYGYTF.

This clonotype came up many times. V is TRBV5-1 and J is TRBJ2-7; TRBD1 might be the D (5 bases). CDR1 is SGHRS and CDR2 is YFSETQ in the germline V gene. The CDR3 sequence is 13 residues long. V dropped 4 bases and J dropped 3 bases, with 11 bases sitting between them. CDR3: CASSRSDNYEQYF. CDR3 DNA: TGCGCCAGCAGCCGATCGGACAACTACGAGCAGTACTTC.

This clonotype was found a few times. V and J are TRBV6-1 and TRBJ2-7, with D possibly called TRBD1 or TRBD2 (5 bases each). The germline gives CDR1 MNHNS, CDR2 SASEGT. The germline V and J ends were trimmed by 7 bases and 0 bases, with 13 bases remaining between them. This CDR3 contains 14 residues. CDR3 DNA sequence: TGTGCCAGCAAACGGGACCCCAGCTCCTACGAGCAGTACTTC. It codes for CASKRDPSSYEQYF.

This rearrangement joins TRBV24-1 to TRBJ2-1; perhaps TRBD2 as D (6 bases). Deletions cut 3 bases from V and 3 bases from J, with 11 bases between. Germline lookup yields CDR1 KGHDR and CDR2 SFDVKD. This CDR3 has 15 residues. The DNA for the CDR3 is TGTGCCACCAGTGATCCTAGCGTTAGCTACAATGAGCAGTTCTTC. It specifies CATSDPSVSYNEQFF.

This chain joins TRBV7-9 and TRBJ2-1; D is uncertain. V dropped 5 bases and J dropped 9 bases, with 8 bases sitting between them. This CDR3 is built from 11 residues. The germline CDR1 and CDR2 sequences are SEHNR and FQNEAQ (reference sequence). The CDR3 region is CASSLKFEQFF. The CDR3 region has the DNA TGTGCCAGCAGCCTTAAATTTGAGCAGTTCTTC.

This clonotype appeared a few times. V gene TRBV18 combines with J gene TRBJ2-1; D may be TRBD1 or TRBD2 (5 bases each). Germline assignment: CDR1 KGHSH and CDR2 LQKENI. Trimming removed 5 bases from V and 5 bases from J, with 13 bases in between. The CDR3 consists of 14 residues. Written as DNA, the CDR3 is TGTGCCAGCTCAACGGGACGGATTAACAATGAGCAGTTCTTC. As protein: CASSTGRINNEQFF.

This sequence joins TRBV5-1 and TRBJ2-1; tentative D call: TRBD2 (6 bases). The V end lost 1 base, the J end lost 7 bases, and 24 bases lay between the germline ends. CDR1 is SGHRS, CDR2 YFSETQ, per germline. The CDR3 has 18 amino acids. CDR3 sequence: CASSLFGGMKGLWNEQFF. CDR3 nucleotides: TGCGCCAGCAGCTTGTTTGGCGGGATGAAGGGCTTATGGAATGAGCAGTTCTTC.

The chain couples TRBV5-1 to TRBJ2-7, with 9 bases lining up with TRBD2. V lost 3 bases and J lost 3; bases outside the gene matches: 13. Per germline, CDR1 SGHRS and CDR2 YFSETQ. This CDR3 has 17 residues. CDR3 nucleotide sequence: TGCGCCAGCAGCTCCCGTCCACCCCGGACTAGCGTCTACGAGCAGTACTTC. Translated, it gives CASSSRPPRTSVYEQYF.

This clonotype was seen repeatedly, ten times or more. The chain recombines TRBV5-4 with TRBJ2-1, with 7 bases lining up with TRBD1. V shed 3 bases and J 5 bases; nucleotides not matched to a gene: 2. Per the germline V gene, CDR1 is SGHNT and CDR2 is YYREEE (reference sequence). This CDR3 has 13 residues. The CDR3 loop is CASSSGTDNEQFF. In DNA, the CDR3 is TGTGCCAGCAGCTCGGGGACAGACAATGAGCAGTTCTTC. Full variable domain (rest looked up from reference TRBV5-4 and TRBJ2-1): ETGVTQSPTHLIKTRGQQVTLRCSSQSGHNTVSWYQQALGQGPQFIFQYYREEENGRGNFPPRFSGLQFPNYSSELNVNALELDDSALYLCASSSGTDNEQFFGPGTRLTVL.

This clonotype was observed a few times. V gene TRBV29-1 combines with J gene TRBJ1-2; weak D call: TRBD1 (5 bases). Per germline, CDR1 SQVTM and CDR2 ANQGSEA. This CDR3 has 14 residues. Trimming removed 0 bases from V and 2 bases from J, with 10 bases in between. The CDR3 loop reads CSVEDPGWNYGYTF. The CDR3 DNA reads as TGCAGCGTTGAAGATCCAGGGTGGAACTATGGCTACACCTTC.

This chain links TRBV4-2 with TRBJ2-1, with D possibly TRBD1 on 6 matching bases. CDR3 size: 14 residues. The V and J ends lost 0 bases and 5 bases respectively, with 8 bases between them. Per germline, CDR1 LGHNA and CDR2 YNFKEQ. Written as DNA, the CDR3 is TGTGCCAGCAGCCAAGACCCAGGGGACAATGAGCAGTTCTTC. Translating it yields CASSQDPGDNEQFF.

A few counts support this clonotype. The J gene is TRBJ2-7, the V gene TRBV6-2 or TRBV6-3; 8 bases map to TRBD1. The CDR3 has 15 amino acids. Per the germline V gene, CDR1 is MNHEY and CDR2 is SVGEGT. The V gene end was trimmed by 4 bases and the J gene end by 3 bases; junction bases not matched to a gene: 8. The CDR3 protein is CASSSTRTGLYEQYF. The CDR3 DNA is TGTGCCAGCAGTTCAACGAGGACAGGGCTCTACGAGCAGTACTTC.

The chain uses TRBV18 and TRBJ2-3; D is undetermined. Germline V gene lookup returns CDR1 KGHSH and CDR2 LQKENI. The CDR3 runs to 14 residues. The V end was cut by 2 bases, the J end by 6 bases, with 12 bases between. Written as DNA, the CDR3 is TGTGCCAGCTCACCAATCCCGCGTATTGATACGCAGTATTTT. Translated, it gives CASSPIPRIDTQYF.

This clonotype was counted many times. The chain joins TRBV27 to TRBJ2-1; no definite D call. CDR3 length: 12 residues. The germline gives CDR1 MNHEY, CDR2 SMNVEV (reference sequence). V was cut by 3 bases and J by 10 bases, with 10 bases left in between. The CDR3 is CASSFPGKEQFF. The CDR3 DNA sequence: TGTGCCAGCAGTTTTCCCGGAAAGGAGCAGTTCTTC.

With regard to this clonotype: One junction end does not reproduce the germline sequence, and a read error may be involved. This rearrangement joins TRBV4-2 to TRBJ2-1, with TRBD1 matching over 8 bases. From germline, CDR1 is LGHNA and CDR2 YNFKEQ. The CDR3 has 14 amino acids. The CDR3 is CAGSPRGRTNEQFF. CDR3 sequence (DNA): TGTGCCGGCAGCCCCAGGGGGCGAACCAATGAGCAGTTCTTC.

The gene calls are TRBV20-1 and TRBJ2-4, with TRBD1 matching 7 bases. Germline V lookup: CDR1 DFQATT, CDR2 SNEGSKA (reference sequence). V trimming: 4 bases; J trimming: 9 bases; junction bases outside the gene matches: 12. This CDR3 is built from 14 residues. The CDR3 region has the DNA TGCAGTGCTACCAACAACAGGGGAGCGAGCATTCAGTACTTC. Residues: CSATNNRGASIQYF.

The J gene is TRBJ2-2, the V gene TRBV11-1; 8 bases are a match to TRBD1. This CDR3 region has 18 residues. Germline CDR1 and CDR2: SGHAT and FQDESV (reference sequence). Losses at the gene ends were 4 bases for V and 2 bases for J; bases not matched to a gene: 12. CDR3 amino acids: CASSWARGRGPNTGELFF. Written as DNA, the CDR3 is TGTGCCAGCAGCTGGGCTCGTGGCAGGGGGCCTAACACCGGGGAGCTGTTTTTT.

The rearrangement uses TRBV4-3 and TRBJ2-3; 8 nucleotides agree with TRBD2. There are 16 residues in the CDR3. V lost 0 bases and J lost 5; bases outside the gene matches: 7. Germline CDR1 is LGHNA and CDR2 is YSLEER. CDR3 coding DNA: TGCGCCAGCAGCCAAGATCTGGGCGGGGGGATAGATACGCAGTATTTT. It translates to CASSQDLGGGIDTQYF.

The CDR3 here is CSVWSGKNNEQFF. In DNA form, the CDR3 reads TGCAGCGTCTGGAGCGGGAAAAACAATGAGCAGTTCTTC. The rearrangement joins TRBV29-1 to TRBJ2-1, with 7 bases lining up with TRBD2. V lost 6 bases, J lost 5 bases, and 7 bases stayed unmatched. The CDR3 runs to 13 residues. In germline, CDR1 is SQVTM, CDR2 ANQGSEA.

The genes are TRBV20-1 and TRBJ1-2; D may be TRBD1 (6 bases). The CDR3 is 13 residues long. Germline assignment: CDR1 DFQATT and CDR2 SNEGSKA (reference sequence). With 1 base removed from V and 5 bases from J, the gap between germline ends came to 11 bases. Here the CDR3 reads CSARAVTGYGYTF. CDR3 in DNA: TGCAGTGCTAGAGCCGTGACAGGATATGGCTACACCTTC.

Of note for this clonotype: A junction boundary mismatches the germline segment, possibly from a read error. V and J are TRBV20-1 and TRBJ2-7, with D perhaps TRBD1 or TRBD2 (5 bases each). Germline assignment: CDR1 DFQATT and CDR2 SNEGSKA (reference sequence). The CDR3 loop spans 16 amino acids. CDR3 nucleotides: TGCTGCGCTAGATCCCTTCGGGAAGGGGTAATAGGGAAGCAGTCCTTC. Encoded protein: CCARSLREGVIGKQSF.